The 17 T cell receptor beta chains below all came from one sample that was sequenced in a study of T cells in Graves' hyperthyroidism and ophthalmopathy (dated by TCRdb to between 2019 and 2020). Libraries were constructed by multiplex PCR. Instrument used: Illumina HiSeq 2000. TCR beta CDR3 regions were amplified from RNA transcripts. A first-round RT-PCR of the TCR CDR3 used the HTBI primer set with the Qiagen OneStep RT-PCR kit. The public reads were run again by TCRdb, first through fastp at Q25 and then through MiXCR, and only productive beta chains were kept. Entries are consolidated by CDR3 protein sequence, retaining the most common genes and DNA. This sample has 300,000 to 450,000 distinct CDR3 sequences in its table, and less than 15% of those were observed once. Less than 10% of the sample is taken by the ten largest. Sequenced material: blood. The receptor set was obtained from a woman aged 18-29 years with Graves' hyperthyroidism.

To note about this clonotype: A much larger clone differs by one base, so this may be a read error. V is TRBV6-9 and J is TRBJ2-2; 11 bases are shared with TRBD1. Germline V lookup: CDR1 MNHGY, CDR2 SVAAGI. This CDR3 has 18 amino acids. Written as DNA, the CDR3 is TGTGCCTGCAGTTACCCCTCCGGGACAGGGGGTAGCACCGGGGAGCTGTTTTTT. Amino acid sequence: CACSYPSGTGGSTGELFF.

In its sample, this clonotype is large. The J gene is TRBJ1-1, the V gene TRBV14; D unclear. The CDR3 runs 14 residues. Germline V gene sequence: CDR1 SGHDN, CDR2 FVKESK. V was shortened by 4 bases and J by 0 bases, with 9 bases between the two germline ends. The CDR3 coding sequence is TGTGCCAGCAGCCCAGGCGTTATGAACACTGAAGCTTTCTTT. Translated, it gives CASSPGVMNTEAFF.

This clonotype came up many times. The rearrangement links TRBV12-3 or TRBV12-4 to TRBJ2-7; 7 bases line up with TRBD1. This CDR3 spans 14 amino acids. Trimming took 6 bases from V and 6 from J; bases not matched to a gene: 11. CDR3 in DNA: TGTGCCAGCAGGAACACCGGGACAGCGGCCGAGCAGTACTTC. This gives the protein CASRNTGTAAEQYF.

This clonotype was counted many times. V gene TRBV6-1 combines with J gene TRBJ2-2; 12 bases agree with TRBD2. V gave up 6 bases and J gave up 3 bases; unmatched junction bases: 2. CDR1 and CDR2 (germline): MNHNS, SASEGT. The CDR3 is made up of 15 amino acids. CDR3 protein: CASSRLAGDTGELFF. In nucleotides, the CDR3 is TGTGCCAGCAGCAGACTAGCGGGGGACACCGGGGAGCTGTTTTTT.

This clonotype was recorded at least ten times. The CDR3 here is CASSLGRGSSTDTQYF. The CDR3 bases are TGCGCCAGCAGCTTGGGTCGGGGATCTAGCACAGATACGCAGTATTTT. The chain joins TRBV5-1 to TRBJ2-3; D is perhaps TRBD2 (5 bases). The CDR3 is 16 residues long. Germline CDR1 reads SGHRS; CDR2 reads YFSETQ. V was trimmed by 0 bases and J by 0 bases, leaving 11 bases between them.

Only a few counts were recorded for this clonotype. This chain joins TRBV4-2 and TRBJ1-2; D gene uncertain. The CDR3 consists of 15 residues. Germline V lookup: CDR1 LGHNA, CDR2 YNFKEQ. Trimming left V 1 base short and J 8 bases short, with 17 bases between. CDR3 bases: TGTGCCAGCAGCCAAGCAGAGGACGGGTGGGTCGGCTACACCTTC. The encoded protein is CASSQAEDGWVGYTF.

This clonotype has at least ten counts. This rearrangement joins TRBV7-9 to TRBJ2-5; D ambiguous. Germline V CDR1 and CDR2: SEHNR, FQNEAQ (reference sequence). CDR3 size: 13 residues. The ends were cut back, 6 bases at V and 2 bases at J, with 10 bases in the middle. The CDR3 sequence is CASRFGSQETQYF. CDR3 nucleotide sequence: TGTGCCAGCAGGTTCGGGTCTCAAGAGACCCAGTACTTC.

A few counts support this clonotype. V usage is TRBV25-1 and J usage is TRBJ1-2; D not resolved. The germline V gene has CDR1 MGHDK and CDR2 SYGVNS. V lost 2 bases to trimming and J lost 5 bases, with 9 bases between them. This CDR3 region has 13 residues. The DNA of the CDR3 is TGTGCCAGCAGTGAAGTTCTTGGGTATGGCTACACCTTC. Its translation is CASSEVLGYGYTF.

Many counts were recorded for this clonotype. This chain connects TRBV28 to TRBJ1-1, with D maybe TRBD1 (5 bases). The CDR3 has 14 amino acids. The germline V gene encodes CDR1 MDHEN and CDR2 SYDVKM. V was clipped by 6 bases and J by 4 bases, with 15 bases between them. This chain's CDR3 is CASRLRGDVTEAFF. CDR3 DNA: TGTGCCAGCAGGTTGCGGGGGGACGTCACTGAAGCTTTCTTT.

In its sample, this clonotype was seen many times. This chain links TRBV5-8 with TRBJ2-4; a weak D match, TRBD1 (6 bases). There are 15 residues in the CDR3. The germline gives CDR1 SGHTS, CDR2 YDEGEE. The V gene lost 1 base and the J gene lost 5 bases, with 13 bases spanning the gap. CDR3 in amino acids: CASSLYGQTENIQYF. In DNA, the CDR3 is TGTGCCAGCAGCTTGTACGGACAGACTGAAAACATTCAGTACTTC.

This clonotype was detected many times. The V gene is TRBV7-2, the J gene TRBJ1-6; D remains ambiguous. The CDR3 has 13 residues. CDR1 SGHTA and CDR2 FQGNSA come from the germline V gene. Trimming took off 5 bases at V and 6 bases at J, with 8 bases between the two ends. CDR3 nucleotide sequence: TGTGCCAGCAGCCGGGAGATTAATTCACCCCTCCACTTT. Protein: CASSREINSPLHF.

This clonotype was observed many times. The chain has TRBV7-8 and TRBJ1-5; D may be TRBD1 (6 bases). Trimming stripped 1 base from V and 5 bases from J, with 18 bases between. CDR3 length equals 17 residues. CDR1 SGHVS and CDR2 FQNEAQ come from the germline V gene. The CDR3 reads CASSLESGTPDDQPQHF. Here the CDR3 DNA reads TGTGCCAGCAGCTTAGAATCGGGGACACCGGACGATCAGCCCCAGCATTTT.

This clonotype showed up many times. The rearrangement uses TRBV28 and TRBJ1-4, with D maybe TRBD1 (5 bases). Germline loops: CDR1 MDHEN, CDR2 SYDVKM. The CDR3 is made up of 14 amino acids. Trimming shortened V by 7 bases and J by 7 bases, and 16 bases separated the two germline ends. CDR3 nucleotides: TGTGCCAGCATCCTAGGGGAGGGGAGTGAAAAACTGTTTTTT. This sequence encodes CASILGEGSEKLFF.

On this clonotype: Just one base apart from a much larger clone, this may be a read error. The gene calls are TRBV4-2 and TRBJ2-1; D remains unclear. The DNA end is a closer match to TRBJ2-7, so the J assignment may be wrong. In germline, CDR1 is LGHNA, CDR2 YNFKEQ. There are 17 residues in the CDR3. The CDR3 DNA sequence: TGTGCCAGCAGCCACCCAACTATTTCTCAAGGTTACAATGAGCAGTACTTC. It codes for CASSHPTISQGYNEQYF.

This clonotype showed up many times. This rearrangement joins TRBV10-3 to TRBJ1-1; a possible D gene is TRBD1 (5 bases). Germline V gene data show CDR1 as ENHRY and CDR2 as SYGVKD. The V end was cut by 3 bases, the J end by 5 bases, with 7 bases between. The CDR3 has 12 amino acids. The chain's CDR3 is CAISDRVTEAFF. DNA for the CDR3: TGTGCCATCAGTGACAGGGTGACTGAAGCTTTCTTT.

As concerns this clonotype: A much larger clone is a single base away; this may be a read error. The chain couples TRBV29-1 to TRBJ2-1, with D unclear. The germline CDR1 and CDR2 sequences are SQVTM and ANQGSEA. CDR3 length: 12 residues. This CDR3 reads CSIVAQYNEQFF. CDR3 DNA sequence: TGCAGTATTGTAGCTCAATACAATGAGCAGTTCTTC.

This clonotype came up many times. J is TRBJ2-7 and V is TRBV7-2, with 10 bases aligning to TRBD1. CDR1 SGHTA and CDR2 FQGNSA come from the germline V gene. This CDR3 has 15 amino acids. With 5 bases clipped from V and 2 bases from J, the junction kept 6 bases outside the gene matches. CDR3 residues: CASSRRDRGPYEQYF. The CDR3 DNA reads TGTGCCAGCAGCCGCCGGGACAGGGGTCCCTACGAGCAGTACTTC.